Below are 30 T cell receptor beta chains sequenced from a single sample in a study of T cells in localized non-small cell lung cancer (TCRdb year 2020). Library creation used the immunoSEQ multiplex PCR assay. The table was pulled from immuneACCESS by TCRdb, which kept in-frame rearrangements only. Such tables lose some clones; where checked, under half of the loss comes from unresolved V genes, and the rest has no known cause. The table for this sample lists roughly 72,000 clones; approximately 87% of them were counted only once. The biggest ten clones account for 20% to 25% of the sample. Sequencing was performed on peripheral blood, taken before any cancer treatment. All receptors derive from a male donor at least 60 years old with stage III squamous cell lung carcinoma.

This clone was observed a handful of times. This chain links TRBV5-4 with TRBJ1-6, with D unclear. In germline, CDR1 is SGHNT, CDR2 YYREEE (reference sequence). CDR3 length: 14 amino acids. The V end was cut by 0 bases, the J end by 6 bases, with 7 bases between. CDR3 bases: TGTGCCAGCAGCTTGGATCAGGTTAATTCACCCCTCCACTTT. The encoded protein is CASSLDQVNSPLHF.

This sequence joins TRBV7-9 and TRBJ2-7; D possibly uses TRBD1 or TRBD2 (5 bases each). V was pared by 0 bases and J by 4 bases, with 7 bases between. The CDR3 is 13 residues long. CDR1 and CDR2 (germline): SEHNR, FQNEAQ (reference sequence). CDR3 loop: CASSLAGEYEQYF. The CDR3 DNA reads TGTGCCAGCAGCTTAGCGGGGGAATACGAGCAGTACTTC. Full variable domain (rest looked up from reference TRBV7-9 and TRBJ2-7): DTGVSQNPRHKITKRGQNVTFRCDPISEHNRLYWYRQTLGQGPEFLTYFQNEAQLEKSRLLSDRFSAERPKGSFSTLEIQRTEQGDSAMYLCASSLAGEYEQYFGPGTRLTVT.

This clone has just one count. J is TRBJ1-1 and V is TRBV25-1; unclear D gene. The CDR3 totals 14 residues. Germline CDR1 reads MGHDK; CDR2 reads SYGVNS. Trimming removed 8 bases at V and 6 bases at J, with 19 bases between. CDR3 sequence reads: CASRRAGYDAEAFF. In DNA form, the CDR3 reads TGTGCCAGCCGACGGGCCGGGTACGACGCTGAAGCTTTCTTT.

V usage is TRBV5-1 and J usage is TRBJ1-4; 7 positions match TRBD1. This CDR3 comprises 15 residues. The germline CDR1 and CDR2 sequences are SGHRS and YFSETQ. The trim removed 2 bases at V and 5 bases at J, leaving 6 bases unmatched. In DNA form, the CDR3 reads TGCGCCAGCAGCTTAACAGGGGTCGAAAATGAAAAACTGTTTTTT. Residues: CASSLTGVENEKLFF.

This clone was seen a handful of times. The CDR3 here is CASMLTGGWTGELFF. For the CDR3, the DNA is TGTGCCAGCATGCTGACAGGGGGCTGGACCGGGGAGCTGTTTTTT. V usage is TRBV5-8 and J usage is TRBJ2-2; 10 nucleotides align to TRBD1. V was clipped by 6 bases and J by 5 bases; unmatched bases: 7. Looked up from germline, CDR1 is SGHTS and CDR2 is YDEGEE. CDR3 size: 15 residues.

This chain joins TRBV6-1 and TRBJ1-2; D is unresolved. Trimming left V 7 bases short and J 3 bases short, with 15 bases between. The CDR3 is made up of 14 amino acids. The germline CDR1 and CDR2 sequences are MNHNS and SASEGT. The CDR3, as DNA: TGTGCCAGCACCCGAACTCAGTATTACTATGGCTACACCTTC. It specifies CASTRTQYYYGYTF.

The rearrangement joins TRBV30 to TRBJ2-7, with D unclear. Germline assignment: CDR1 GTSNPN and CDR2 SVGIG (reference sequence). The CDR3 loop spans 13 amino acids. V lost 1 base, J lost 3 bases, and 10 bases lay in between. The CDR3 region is CAWSEQVSYEQYF. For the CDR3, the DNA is TGTGCCTGGAGTGAGCAGGTTAGCTACGAGCAGTACTTC.

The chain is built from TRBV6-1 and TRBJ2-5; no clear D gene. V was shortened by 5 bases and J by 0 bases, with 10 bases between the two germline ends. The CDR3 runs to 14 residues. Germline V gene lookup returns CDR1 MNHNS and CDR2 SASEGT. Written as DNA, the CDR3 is TGTGCCAGCAGTAGCGTTTTGTACCAAGAGACCCAGTACTTC. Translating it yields CASSSVLYQETQYF.

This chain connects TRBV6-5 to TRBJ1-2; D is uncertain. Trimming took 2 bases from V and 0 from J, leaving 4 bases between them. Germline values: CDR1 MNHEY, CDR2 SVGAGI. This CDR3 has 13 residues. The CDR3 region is CASSYTANYGYTF. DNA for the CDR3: TGTGCCAGCAGTTACACAGCTAACTATGGCTACACCTTC.

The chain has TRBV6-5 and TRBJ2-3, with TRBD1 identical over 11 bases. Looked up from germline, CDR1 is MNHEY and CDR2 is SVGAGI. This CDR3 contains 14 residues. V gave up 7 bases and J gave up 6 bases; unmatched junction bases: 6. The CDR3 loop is CASTGQGAGDTQYF. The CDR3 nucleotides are TGTGCCAGCACCGGACAGGGGGCGGGGGATACGCAGTATTTT.

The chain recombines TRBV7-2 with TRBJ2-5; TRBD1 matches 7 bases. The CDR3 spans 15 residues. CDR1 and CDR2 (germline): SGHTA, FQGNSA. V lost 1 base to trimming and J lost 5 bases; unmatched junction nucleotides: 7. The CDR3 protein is CASSLVYRGGETQYF. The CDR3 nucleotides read TGTGCCAGCAGCTTAGTGTACAGGGGTGGGGAGACCCAGTACTTC.

The CDR3 sequence is CASSAWQGSSYEQYF. The CDR3 DNA reads TGTGCCAGCAGCGCCTGGCAGGGAAGCTCCTACGAGCAGTACTTC. The chain has TRBV7-2 and TRBJ2-7, with TRBD1 as a possible D gene (5 bases). In germline, CDR1 is SGHTA, CDR2 FQGNSA. This CDR3 region has 15 residues. Trimming shortened V by 5 bases and J by 0 bases, and 14 bases separated the two germline ends.

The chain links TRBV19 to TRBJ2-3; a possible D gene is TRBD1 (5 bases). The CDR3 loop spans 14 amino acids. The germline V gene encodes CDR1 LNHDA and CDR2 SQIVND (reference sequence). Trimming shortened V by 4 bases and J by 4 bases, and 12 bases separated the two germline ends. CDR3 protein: CASSSRDSPDTQYF. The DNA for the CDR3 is TGTGCCAGTAGTAGCAGGGATTCCCCAGATACGCAGTATTTT.

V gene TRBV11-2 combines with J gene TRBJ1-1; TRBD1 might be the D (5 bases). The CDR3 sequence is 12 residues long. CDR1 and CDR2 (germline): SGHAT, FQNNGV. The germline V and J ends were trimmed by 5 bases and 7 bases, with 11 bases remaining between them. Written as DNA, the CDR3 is TGTGCCAGCAGCCCGCGACAGATTGAAGCTTTCTTT. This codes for CASSPRQIEAFF.

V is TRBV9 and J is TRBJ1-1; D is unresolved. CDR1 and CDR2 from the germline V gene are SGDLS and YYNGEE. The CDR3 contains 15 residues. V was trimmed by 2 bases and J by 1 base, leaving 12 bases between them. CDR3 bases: TGTGCCAGCAGCGTTACTTCCCTGAGGAACACTGAAGCTTTCTTT. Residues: CASSVTSLRNTEAFF.

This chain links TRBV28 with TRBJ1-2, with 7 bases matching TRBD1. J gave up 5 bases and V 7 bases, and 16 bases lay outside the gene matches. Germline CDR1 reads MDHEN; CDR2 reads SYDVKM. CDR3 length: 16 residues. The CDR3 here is CASNRSGQDNLYGYTF. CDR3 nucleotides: TGTGCCAGCAACCGATCAGGACAGGATAACCTGTATGGCTACACCTTC.

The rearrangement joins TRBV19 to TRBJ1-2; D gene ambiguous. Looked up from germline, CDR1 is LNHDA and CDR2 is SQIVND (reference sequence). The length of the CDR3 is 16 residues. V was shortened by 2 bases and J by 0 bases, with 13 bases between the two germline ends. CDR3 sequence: CASSIRRAQANYGYTF. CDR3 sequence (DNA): TGTGCCAGTAGTATAAGGAGGGCCCAAGCTAACTATGGCTACACCTTC.

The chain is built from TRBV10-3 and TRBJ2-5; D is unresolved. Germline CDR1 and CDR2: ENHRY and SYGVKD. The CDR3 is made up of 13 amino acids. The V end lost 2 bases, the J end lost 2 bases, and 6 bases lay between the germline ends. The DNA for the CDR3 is TGTGCCATCAGTGAGAGAGAACAAGAGACCCAGTACTTC. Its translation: CAISEREQETQYF.

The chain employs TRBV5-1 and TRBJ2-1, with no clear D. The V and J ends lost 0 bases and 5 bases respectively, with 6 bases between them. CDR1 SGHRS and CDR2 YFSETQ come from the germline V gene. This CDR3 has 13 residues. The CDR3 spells CASSLGSNNEQFF. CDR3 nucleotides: TGCGCCAGCAGCTTGGGGTCCAACAATGAGCAGTTCTTC.

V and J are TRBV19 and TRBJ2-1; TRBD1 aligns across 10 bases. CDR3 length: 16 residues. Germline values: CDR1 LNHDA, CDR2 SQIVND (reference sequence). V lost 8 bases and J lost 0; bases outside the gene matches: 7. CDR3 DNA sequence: TGTGCCAGTGGGACAGGGGTCCTGAGCTCCTACAATGAGCAGTTCTTC. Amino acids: CASGTGVLSSYNEQFF.

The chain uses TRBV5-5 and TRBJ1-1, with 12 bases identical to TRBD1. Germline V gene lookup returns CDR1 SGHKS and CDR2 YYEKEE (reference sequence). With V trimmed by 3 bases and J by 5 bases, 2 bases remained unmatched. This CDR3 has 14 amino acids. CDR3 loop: CASSWDRGRTEAFF. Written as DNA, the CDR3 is TGTGCCAGCAGCTGGGACAGGGGGCGGACTGAAGCTTTCTTT.

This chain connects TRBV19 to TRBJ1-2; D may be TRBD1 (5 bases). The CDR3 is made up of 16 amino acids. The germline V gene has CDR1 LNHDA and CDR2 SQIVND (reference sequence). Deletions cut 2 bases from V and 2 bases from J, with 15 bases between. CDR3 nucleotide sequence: TGTGCCAGTAGTATACGTCCAGGGATGGGGAACTATGGCTACACCTTC. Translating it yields CASSIRPGMGNYGYTF. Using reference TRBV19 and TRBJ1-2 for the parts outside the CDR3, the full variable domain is DGGITQSPKYLFRKEGQNVTLSCEQNLNHDAMYWYRQDPGQGLRLIYYSQIVNDFQKGDIAEGYSVSREKKESFPLTVTSAQKNPTAFYLCASSIRPGMGNYGYTFGSGTRLTVV.

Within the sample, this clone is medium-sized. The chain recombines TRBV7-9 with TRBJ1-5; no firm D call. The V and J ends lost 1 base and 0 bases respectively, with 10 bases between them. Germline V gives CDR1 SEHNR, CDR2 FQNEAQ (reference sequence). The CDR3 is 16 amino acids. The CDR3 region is CASSLGSGISNQPQHF. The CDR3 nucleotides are TGTGCCAGCAGCTTAGGGTCGGGGATTAGCAATCAGCCCCAGCATTTT.

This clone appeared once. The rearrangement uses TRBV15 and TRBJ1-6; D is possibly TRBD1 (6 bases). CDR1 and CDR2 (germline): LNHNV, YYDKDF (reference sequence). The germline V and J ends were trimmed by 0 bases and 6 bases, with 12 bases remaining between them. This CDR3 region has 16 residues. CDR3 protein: CATSRDLGGRNSPLHF. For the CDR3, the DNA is TGTGCCACCAGCAGAGATCTTGGGGGCCGTAATTCACCCCTCCACTTT.

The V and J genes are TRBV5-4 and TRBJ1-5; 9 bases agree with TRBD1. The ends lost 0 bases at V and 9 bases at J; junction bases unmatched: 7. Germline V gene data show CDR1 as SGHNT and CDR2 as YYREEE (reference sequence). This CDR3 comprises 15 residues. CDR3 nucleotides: TGTGCCAGCAGCTTGGGGGACAGGGCAGATGGGCCCCAGCATTTT. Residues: CASSLGDRADGPQHF.

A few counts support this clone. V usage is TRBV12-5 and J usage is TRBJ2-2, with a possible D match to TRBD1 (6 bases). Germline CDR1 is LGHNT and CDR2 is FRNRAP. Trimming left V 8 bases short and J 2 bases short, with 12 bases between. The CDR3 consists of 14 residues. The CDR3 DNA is TGTGCTAGTTTCCGGGACACTAACACCGGGGAGCTGTTTTTT. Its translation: CASFRDTNTGELFF. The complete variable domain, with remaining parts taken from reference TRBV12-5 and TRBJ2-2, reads DARVTQTPRHKVTEMGQEVTMRCQPILGHNTVFWYRQTMMQGLELLAYFRNRAPLDDSGMPKDRFSAEMPDATLATLKIQPSEPRDSAVYFCASFRDTNTGELFFGEGSRLTVL.

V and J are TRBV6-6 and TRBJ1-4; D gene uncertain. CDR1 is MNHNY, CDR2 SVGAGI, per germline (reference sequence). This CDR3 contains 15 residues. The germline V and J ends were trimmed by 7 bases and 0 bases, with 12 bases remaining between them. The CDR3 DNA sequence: TGTGCCAGCACTTCCCCTATAGCAACTAATGAAAAACTGTTTTTT. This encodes CASTSPIATNEKLFF.

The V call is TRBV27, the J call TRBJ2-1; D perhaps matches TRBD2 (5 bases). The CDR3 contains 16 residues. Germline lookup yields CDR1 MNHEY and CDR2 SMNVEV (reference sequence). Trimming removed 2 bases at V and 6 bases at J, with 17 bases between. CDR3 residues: CASSLRAGASVNEQFF. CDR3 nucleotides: TGTGCCAGCAGTTTACGGGCGGGCGCCAGCGTCAATGAGCAGTTCTTC.

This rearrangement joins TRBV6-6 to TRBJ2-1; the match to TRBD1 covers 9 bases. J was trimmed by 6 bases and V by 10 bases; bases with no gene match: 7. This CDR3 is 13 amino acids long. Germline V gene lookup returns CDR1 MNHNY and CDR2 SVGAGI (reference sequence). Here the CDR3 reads CATNRDRANEQFF. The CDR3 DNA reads TGTGCCACGAACCGGGACAGGGCCAATGAGCAGTTCTTC.

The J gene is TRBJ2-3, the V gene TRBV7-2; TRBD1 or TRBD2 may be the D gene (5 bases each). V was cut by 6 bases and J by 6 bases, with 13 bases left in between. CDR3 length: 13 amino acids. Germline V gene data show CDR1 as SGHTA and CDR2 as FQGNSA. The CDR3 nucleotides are TGTGCCAGCAGAAGTACGGGGACGGATACGCAGTATTTT. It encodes CASRSTGTDTQYF.